This T cell receptor beta chain was identified in a study of T cell repertoires in cytomegalovirus infection. On the study more broadly: Selected CMV epitopes included recently identified HLA-C-restricted ones as well as well-studied HLA-B-restricted ones. Public signatures in TCR beta pointed to CMV infection and matching HLA type.

Per the germline V gene, CDR1 is SGHRS and CDR2 is YFSETQ. The CDR3 totals 14 residues. V was trimmed by 4 bases and J by 5 bases, leaving 15 bases between them. TCRdb ran MiXCR on the reads and lists one entry per CDR3 protein. Counted here are around 340,000 distinct CDR3 sequences, 25% to 35% occurring once; the ten biggest clones make up about 20%. The study, taken as a whole, reports: Dominant in the ex vivo response were TCR beta clonotypes restricted by HLA-C and specific for CMV.

The sample holds a few counts of this clonotype. Antigen: not known. This TCR was sampled from a human donor in good health (CMV status not recorded). Some clones in this sample may be carry-over from other donors' samples. V usage is TRBV5-1 and J usage is TRBJ1-2, with TRBD1 as a possible D gene (6 bases). Source: cultured PBMCs, taken from culture after CMV antigen stimulation. As DNA, the CDR3 is TGCGCCAGCAGCACCGGAGGGGGGGAGTATGGCTACACCTTC. The encoded protein is CASSTGGGEYGYTF.